These 5 T cell receptor beta chains came from one sample sequenced in a study of response to subunit inactivated influenza vaccine. TCRdb used MiXCR to reprocess the RT-PCR reads, holding one entry per CDR3 protein. The sample has hundreds of thousands of distinct CDR3 sequences; more than 15% are singletons. Sequences were derived from CD4+ T cells sorted from PBMCs, sampled 23 to 25 months after vaccination. These receptors were collected from a man in his fifties or sixties who received an inactivated influenza vaccine.

V and J are TRBV4-3 and TRBJ2-1; unclear D gene. The V gene's germline CDR1 is LGHNA and CDR2 YSLEER. The CDR3 has 14 amino acids. Trimming took off 0 bases at V and 14 bases at J, with 17 bases between the two ends. The CDR3 loop is CASSQESGGTFKFF. The CDR3, as DNA: TGCGCCAGCAGCCAAGAGTCGGGCGGCACGTTCAAGTTCTTC.

This clonotype was observed a handful of times. The chain uses TRBV5-1 and TRBJ2-1; TRBD2 aligns across 9 bases. The germline gives CDR1 SGHRS, CDR2 YFSETQ. There are 15 residues in the CDR3. With 0 bases clipped from V and 5 bases from J, the junction kept 3 bases outside the gene matches. The CDR3 region is CASSLGLAENNEQFF. The CDR3 DNA is TGCGCCAGCAGCTTGGGACTAGCGGAGAACAATGAGCAGTTCTTC.

This clonotype was counted between two and nine times. This chain uses TRBV4-1 with TRBJ1-5; 8 positions agree with TRBD1. In germline, CDR1 is MGHRA, CDR2 YSYEKL. The CDR3 extends over 15 amino acids. After removal of 4 bases from V and 7 bases from J, the junction contained 9 bases not matched to a gene. The CDR3 sequence: CASSPFRTGKQPQHF. CDR3 nucleotide sequence: TGCGCCAGCAGCCCTTTTAGGACAGGGAAACAGCCCCAGCATTTT.

This clonotype was recorded a few times. The chain joins TRBV12-3 or TRBV12-4 to TRBJ1-3; no clear D gene. The CDR3 covers 15 residues. V shed 5 bases and J shed 0 bases, with 11 bases lying between them. The CDR3 region has the DNA TGTGCCAGCAGTCGAATCAGCAACTCTGGAAACACCATATATTTT. Translated: CASSRISNSGNTIYF.

Only a few counts were recorded for this clonotype. This sequence joins TRBV5-5 and TRBJ2-1; D might be TRBD2 (5 bases). The CDR3 totals 16 residues. Germline V gives CDR1 SGHKS, CDR2 YYEKEE (reference sequence). The V end lost 0 bases, the J end lost 3 bases, and 13 bases lay between the germline ends. CDR3 sequence (DNA): TGTGCCAGCAGCTTGGGCCCGGGATCGGGCTACAATGAGCAGTTCTTC. It encodes CASSLGPGSGYNEQFF.